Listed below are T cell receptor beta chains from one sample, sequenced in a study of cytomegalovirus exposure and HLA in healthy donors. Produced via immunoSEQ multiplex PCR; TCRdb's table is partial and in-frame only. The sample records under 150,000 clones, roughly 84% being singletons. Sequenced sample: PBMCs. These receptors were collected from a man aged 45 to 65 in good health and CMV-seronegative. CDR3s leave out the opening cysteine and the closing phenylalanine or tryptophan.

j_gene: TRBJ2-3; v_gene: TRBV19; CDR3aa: ASSIDLSTDTQY
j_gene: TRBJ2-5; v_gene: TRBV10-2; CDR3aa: ASTLGGYQETQY
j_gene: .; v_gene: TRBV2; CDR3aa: AVIGGRAYEQY
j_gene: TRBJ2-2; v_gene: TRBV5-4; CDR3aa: ASSRTSGGQTGELF
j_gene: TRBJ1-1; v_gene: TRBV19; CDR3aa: ASSINRATEAF
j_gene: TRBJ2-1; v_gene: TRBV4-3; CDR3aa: ASSQVQELSYNEQF
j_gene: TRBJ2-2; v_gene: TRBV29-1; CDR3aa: SVTTGGGPGELF
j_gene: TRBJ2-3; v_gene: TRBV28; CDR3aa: ASCPGGSTDTQY
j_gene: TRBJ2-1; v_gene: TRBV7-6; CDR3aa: ASSFRTSGENEQF
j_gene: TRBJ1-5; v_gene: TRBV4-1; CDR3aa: ASSQEATGELPQH
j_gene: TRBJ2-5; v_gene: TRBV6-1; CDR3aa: ASSEPRGGVGETQY
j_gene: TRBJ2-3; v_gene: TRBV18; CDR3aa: ASSTSGVTDTQY
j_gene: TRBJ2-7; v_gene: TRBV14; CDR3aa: ASSSPLWAHEQY
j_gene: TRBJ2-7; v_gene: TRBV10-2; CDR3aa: ASSGGAHEQY
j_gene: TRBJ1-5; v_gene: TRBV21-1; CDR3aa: ASSKISQPGQGAYGNQPQH
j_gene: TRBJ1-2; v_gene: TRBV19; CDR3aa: ASSTLGGTV
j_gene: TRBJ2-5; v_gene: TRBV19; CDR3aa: ASSMTGPVETQY
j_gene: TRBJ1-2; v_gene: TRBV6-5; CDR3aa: ASTTGTFPRGYT
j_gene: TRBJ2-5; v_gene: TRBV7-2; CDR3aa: ASSFLGSETQY
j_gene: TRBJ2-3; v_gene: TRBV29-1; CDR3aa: SVEDLPSGGRDTQY
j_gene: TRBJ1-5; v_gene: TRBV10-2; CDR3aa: ASSEIGGQPQH
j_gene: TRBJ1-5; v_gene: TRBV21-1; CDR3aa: ASALDGTYSEDNQPQH
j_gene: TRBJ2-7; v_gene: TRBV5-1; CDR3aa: ASSRPGQGSEQY
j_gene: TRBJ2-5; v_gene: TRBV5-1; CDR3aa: ASSSYGTDQETQY
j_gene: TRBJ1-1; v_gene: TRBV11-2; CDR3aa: ASSLLIQGTEAF
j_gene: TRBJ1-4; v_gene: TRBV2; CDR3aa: ASTEAGFVEKLF